A single T cell receptor (beta chain) is shown here with its context. Its antigen is unidentified. Germline lookup yields CDR1 MNHNY and CDR2 SVGAGI (reference sequence). The CDR3 is 15 residues long. V shed 2 bases and J shed 1 base, with 11 bases lying between them. These data originate in a study of identifying expanded T cells in peripheral blood. TCRdb's copy holds only in-frame clones and misses some; the assay was immunoSEQ multiplex PCR. This sample carries roughly 100,000 clones, roughly 86% of them seen once, and the ten largest clones take about 4.2%. Collection occurred without any documented infections or immune events in donors. Study results and limitations: Differentially abundant clones: 0.95 to 1.5 between replicates, approximately 16 at around 2 weeks, 19 to 20 at four. Approximately two-week clone count variance significantly increased as total template count grew.

The specimen was blood. This chain links TRBV6-6 with TRBJ1-1, with a tentative D call TRBD1 (6 bases). The sequence was obtained from a person aged 18 to 70 in good health. CDR3 DNA sequence: TGTGCCAGCAGTTACACAGGGACGGCGAACACTGAAGCTTTCTTT. Translation: CASSYTGTANTEAFF.